Each of the 10 T cell receptor beta chains below was sequenced from the same sample in a study of tumor and adjacent non-tumor tissue in lung cancer. RNA was extracted from bulk tissue without any cell sorting. Distant lung tissue was collected more than 3 cm away from the tumor edge. The library came from three nested PCR rounds adapted from ARM-PCR protocols. TCRdb independently ran MiXCR on the multiplex PCR reads; one entry per CDR3 protein. Among roughly 82,000 distinct CDR3 sequences listed, more than 65% were seen once. Specimen: distant non-tumor lung tissue. The receptors derive from a woman aged 45-59 years with non-small cell lung cancer.

Note on this clonotype: No conserved phenylalanine or tryptophan is present at the end of the CDR3, so a read error is the likely explanation. V and J are TRBV6-6 and TRBJ2-3, with TRBD2 as a possible D gene (6 bases). The V end was cut by 7 bases, the J end by 5 bases, with 16 bases between. This CDR3 spans 14 amino acids. From germline, CDR1 is MNHNY and CDR2 SVGAGI (reference sequence). CDR3 nucleotide sequence: TGTGCCAGCATAAATCCGGGAGTAGGAGATACGCAGTATATT. It specifies CASINPGVGDTQYI.

The chain employs TRBV28 and TRBJ1-4; D remains ambiguous. Deletions cut 7 bases from V and 2 bases from J, with 14 bases between. Germline CDR1 and CDR2: MDHEN and SYDVKM. This CDR3 is built from 15 residues. CDR3 loop: CASIGSEATNEKLFF. CDR3 nucleotides: TGTGCCAGCATAGGGAGCGAGGCTACTAATGAAAAACTGTTTTTT.

Comment on this clonotype: Sequence at one end of the junction differs from germline and may be a read error. The J gene is TRBJ2-7, the V gene TRBV4-1; maybe TRBD1 (6 bases). The CDR3 runs 16 residues. Germline loops: CDR1 MGHRA, CDR2 YSYEKL. The CDR3 protein is CASSQDPGHMGDEQYF. The CDR3 nucleotides are TGCGCCAGCAGTCAAGACCCGGGACATATGGGCGACGAGCAGTACTTC.

Of note for this clonotype: The conserved closing phenylalanine or tryptophan is absent in this CDR3, likely reflecting a read error. The rearrangement uses TRBV12-3 or TRBV12-4 and TRBJ2-7; the D call may be TRBD1 or TRBD2 (5 bases each). The CDR3 extends over 16 amino acids. V dropped 1 base and J dropped 2 bases, with 15 bases sitting between them. The CDR3 coding sequence is TGTGCCAGCAGTTTAGTTAACCGGGACGGGACCTACGAGCAGTACCTC. This gives the protein CASSLVNRDGTYEQYL.

This clonotype was found once. The V gene is TRBV20-1, the J gene TRBJ2-7; 8 bases align to TRBD1. The V and J ends lost 6 bases and 10 bases, in that order; junction bases with no gene match: 17. This CDR3 is built from 14 residues. CDR1 is DFQATT, CDR2 SNEGSKA, per germline (reference sequence). CDR3 sequence reads: CSARGPSGTYKQYF. CDR3 nucleotide sequence: TGCAGTGCCAGGGGGCCCAGCGGCACCTACAAACAGTACTTC.

To note about this clonotype: Possible read error: a much larger clone is one base away. Here the CDR3 omits its conserved ending phenylalanine or tryptophan, so a read error is the likely source. The V and J genes are TRBV20-1 and TRBJ2-7, with D possibly being TRBD1 (6 bases). V lost 6 bases and J lost 5, with 11 bases in between. CDR1 is DFQATT, CDR2 SNEGSKA, per germline (reference sequence). The CDR3 runs 11 residues. As DNA, the CDR3 is TGCAGTGCCACCGGGACACACGAGCAGTACTAC. This translates into CSATGTHEQYY.

Notes on this clonotype: Relative to the germline gene, one junction end is altered; a read error may explain this. The V call is TRBV12-3 or TRBV12-4, the J call TRBJ1-4; D may be TRBD1 (5 bases). The CDR3 sequence is 15 residues long. The CDR3 DNA sequence: TGTGCCATCAGTGCTACTAAGGACGGGGGTGAAAAACTGTTTTTT. Its protein is CAISATKDGGEKLFF.

Details on this clonotype: A much larger clonotype is one base distant, so this may be a read error. The V call is TRBV30, the J call TRBJ1-4; tentatively, D is TRBD1 (5 bases). Per germline, CDR1 GTSNPN and CDR2 SVGIG (reference sequence). This CDR3 is built from 12 residues. This CDR3 is CAWSGVGEILFF. DNA of the CDR3: TGTGCCTGGAGCGGGGTGGGGGAAATACTGTTTTTT.

With regard to this clonotype: The CDR3 carries no conserved terminal phenylalanine or tryptophan, so it likely arises from a read error. Because the CDR3's place on the DNA is in doubt, the DNA is left out and the CDR3 is given as listed by TCRdb. The chain carries TRBV12-3 or TRBV12-4 and TRBJ2-2; the table's TRBD1 call for D was not verified on the DNA. The CDR3 length is 15 residues, termini included. The CDR3 reads CASSLTGLDTGELSL.

The chain joins TRBV6-2 or TRBV6-3 to TRBJ2-7, with D hard to call. The CDR3 sequence is 14 residues long. V shed 0 bases and J shed 3 bases, with 9 bases lying between them. CDR1 and CDR2 (germline): MNHEY, SVGEGT. CDR3: CASSYSPEFYEQYF. The DNA for the CDR3 is TGTGCCAGCAGTTACTCGCCTGAGTTCTACGAGCAGTACTTC.